This is a list of T cell receptor beta chains from one sample in a study of blood T cell repertoires in COVID-19. Produced via immunoSEQ multiplex PCR; TCRdb's table is partial and in-frame only. The sample includes about 55,000 clones, about four fifths of them seen just once. Sequencing used peripheral blood. The receptors derive from a human donor in a cohort sampled during active or convalescent COVID-19. CDR3s include the opening cysteine and the closing phenylalanine or tryptophan. The D gene is left open where the match is weak. Clone sizes are given selectively: once, few, many, or a class where the clone is expanded.

J gene	D gene	CDR3 length	clone size	V gene	CDR3 DNA	CDR3 protein
TRBJ2-1	TRBD2	18	-	TRBV7-9	TGTGCCAGCAGCGGCCGGACTAGCGGGGGTGAAGCCTACAATGAGCAGTTCTTC	CASSGRTSGGEAYNEQFF
TRBJ1-1	TRBD1	16	few	TRBV7-2	TGTGCCAGCAGCCAATCGTCCCGGGACAGGGCGCGGGGAGCTTTCTTT	CASSQSSRDRARGAFF
TRBJ2-7	TRBD1	13	-	TRBV5-4	TGTGCCAGCAGCACTCGACAGGGTTACGAGCAGTACTTC	CASSTRQGYEQYF
TRBJ2-3	TRBD2	16	-	TRBV4-2	TGTGCCAGCAGCCAAGACTTAGCGGGGGGGGAGGATACGCAGTATTTT	CASSQDLAGGEDTQYF
TRBJ2-6	-	13	-	TRBV6-5	TGTGCCAGCAGGGGGCCTGGGGCCAACGTCCTGACTTTC	CASRGPGANVLTF
TRBJ1-2	-	14	few	TRBV19	TGTGCCAGTAGTATACAGGGCCGGAACTATGGCTACACCTTC	CASSIQGRNYGYTF
TRBJ2-3	-	14	-	TRBV18	TGTGCCAGCTCACCACTACAGAGCACAGATACGCAGTATTTT	CASSPLQSTDTQYF
TRBJ1-5	-	15	-	TRBV6-5	TGTGCCAGCGCCGGGAGACAGCCACTCAATCAGCCCCAGCATTTT	CASAGRQPLNQPQHF
TRBJ2-7	TRBD2	14	-	TRBV19	TGTGCCAGTCAGTCTAGCGGGGGGACCTACGAGCAGTACTTC	CASQSSGGTYEQYF
TRBJ1-1	-	14	few	TRBV4-3	TGCGCCAGCAGCCAATCTGGGAGAGGGAGTGAAGCTTTCTTT	CASSQSGRGSEAFF
TRBJ2-2	TRBD1	15	-	TRBV7-2	TGTGCCAGCAGCTTCCGACAGGGAACCACCGGGGAGCTGTTTTTT	CASSFRQGTTGELFF
TRBJ1-4	TRBD1	14	-	TRBV2	TGTGCCAGCAGTGAACCTACAGGGGGCGAAAAACTGTTTTTT	CASSEPTGGEKLFF
TRBJ2-7	TRBD2	16	-	TRBV4-1	TGCGCCAGCAGCCAAGAGTGGGGCGGGGGGGCCTACGAGCAGTACTTC	CASSQEWGGGAYEQYF
TRBJ2-7	TRBD1	18	few	TRBV14	TGTGCCAGCAGCCAAGACGGTTATAGGGGACAGAGAGGCTACGAGCAGTACTTC	CASSQDGYRGQRGYEQYF